A selection of T cell receptor beta chains follows, all from one sample in a study of CD4 T cells in relation to SARS-CoV-2 and coronaviruses. No antigen is known for these receptors. Sequencing was performed with immunoSEQ multiplex PCR; in TCRdb, only in-frame clones are kept and a portion is missing. The sample includes about 21,000 clones, almost 75% of them seen just once. The sample taken for sequencing was CD4+ T cells from PBMCs, cultured in vitro. These receptors all come from a human donor in good health. Each CDR3 is given with its conserved first and last residue. The D gene is left open where the match is weak. Only part of the rows carry a size: once, few, many, or a class if the clone is expanded.

abundance: NA
j_gene: TRBJ2-1
v_gene: TRBV11-2
d_gene: NA
CDR3aa: CASSLEGVGGLLYNEQFF
CDR3nt: TGTGCCAGCAGCTTAGAGGGCGTCGGGGGGCTCCTATACAATGAGCAGTTCTTC

abundance: NA
j_gene: TRBJ2-1
v_gene: TRBV2
d_gene: TRBD2
CDR3aa: CASSLTSGDYNEQFF
CDR3nt: TGTGCCAGCAGCCTCACTAGCGGGGACTACAATGAGCAGTTCTTC

abundance: medium-sized
j_gene: TRBJ2-7
v_gene: TRBV9
d_gene: NA
CDR3aa: CASSLSPASHEQYF
CDR3nt: TGTGCCAGCAGCCTCTCCCCAGCGTCCCACGAGCAGTACTTC

abundance: NA
j_gene: TRBJ2-5
v_gene: TRBV7-2
d_gene: NA
CDR3aa: CASSLLGETQYF
CDR3nt: TGTGCCAGCAGCTTATTAGGAGAGACCCAGTACTTC

abundance: NA
j_gene: TRBJ1-1
v_gene: TRBV6-5
d_gene: NA
CDR3aa: CASSYGQRNTEAFF
CDR3nt: TGTGCCAGCAGTTACGGACAGAGGAACACTGAAGCTTTCTTT

abundance: NA
j_gene: TRBJ1-2
v_gene: TRBV7-2
d_gene: NA
CDR3aa: CASSAAGDGYTF
CDR3nt: TGTGCCAGCAGCGCAGCAGGGGACGGCTACACCTTC

abundance: NA
j_gene: TRBJ2-1
v_gene: TRBV6-2/TRBV6-3
d_gene: NA
CDR3aa: CASSLAREQFF
CDR3nt: TGTGCCAGCAGCCTGGCGCGTGAGCAGTTCTTC

abundance: NA
j_gene: TRBJ2-7
v_gene: TRBV27
d_gene: TRBD1
CDR3aa: CASSLPTGGPPYEQYF
CDR3nt: TGTGCCAGCAGTCTCCCGACAGGGGGTCCCCCCTACGAGCAGTACTTC

abundance: few
j_gene: TRBJ1-6
v_gene: TRBV7-9
d_gene: NA
CDR3aa: CASSLGVLSGRGSPLHF
CDR3nt: TGTGCCAGCAGCTTAGGTGTGCTGTCGGGACGGGGGTCACCCCTCCACTTT

abundance: few
j_gene: TRBJ2-7
v_gene: TRBV7-2
d_gene: NA
CDR3aa: CASSFIDSWSSYEQYF
CDR3nt: TGTGCCAGCAGCTTTATAGACAGCTGGAGCTCCTACGAGCAGTACTTC

abundance: medium-sized
j_gene: TRBJ1-2
v_gene: TRBV5-1
d_gene: NA
CDR3aa: CASSLGPPYGYTF
CDR3nt: TGCGCCAGCAGCTTGGGACCGCCCTATGGCTACACCTTC

abundance: once
j_gene: TRBJ2-5
v_gene: TRBV12-5
d_gene: TRBD1
CDR3aa: CASGLARTGGLQETQYF
CDR3nt: TGTGCTAGTGGTTTAGCCCGGACAGGGGGGCTTCAGGAGACCCAGTACTTC

abundance: NA
j_gene: TRBJ1-1
v_gene: TRBV11-2
d_gene: TRBD1
CDR3aa: CASSPRTGSNTEAFF
CDR3nt: TGTGCCAGCAGCCCTAGGACAGGCTCGAACACTGAAGCTTTCTTT

abundance: NA
j_gene: TRBJ1-2
v_gene: TRBV3-1/TRBV3-2
d_gene: NA
CDR3aa: CASSQDRNGYTF
CDR3nt: TGTGCCAGCAGCCAAGATAGGAATGGCTACACCTTC

abundance: NA
j_gene: TRBJ2-3
v_gene: TRBV5-8
d_gene: TRBD2
CDR3aa: CASSFDGSGTRDTQYF
CDR3nt: TGTGCCAGCAGCTTTGATGGTAGCGGGACGAGAGATACGCAGTATTTT

abundance: NA
j_gene: TRBJ1-1
v_gene: TRBV9
d_gene: NA
CDR3aa: CASSPNMGGYTEAFF
CDR3nt: TGTGCCAGCAGCCCCAACATGGGGGGGTACACTGAAGCTTTCTTT

abundance: NA
j_gene: TRBJ1-1
v_gene: TRBV5-1
d_gene: NA
CDR3aa: CASSLVLLGLGTEAFF
CDR3nt: TGCGCCAGCAGCTTGGTACTTTTAGGCTTGGGAACTGAAGCTTTCTTT

abundance: large
j_gene: TRBJ1-5
v_gene: TRBV19
d_gene: TRBD1
CDR3aa: CASRDTGDPQPQHF
CDR3nt: TGTGCCAGTAGGGATACAGGGGATCCTCAGCCCCAGCATTTT

abundance: NA
j_gene: TRBJ2-7
v_gene: TRBV2
d_gene: NA
CDR3aa: CASSEGNSYEQYF
CDR3nt: TGTGCCAGCAGTGAAGGAAACTCCTACGAGCAGTACTTC

abundance: large
j_gene: TRBJ1-5
v_gene: TRBV19
d_gene: NA
CDR3aa: CASRRRQGGYSNQPQHF
CDR3nt: TGTGCCAGTAGGAGGAGGCAGGGAGGTTATAGCAATCAGCCCCAGCATTTT

abundance: few
j_gene: TRBJ2-7
v_gene: TRBV3-1/TRBV3-2
d_gene: TRBD1
CDR3aa: CASRFGTGDYEQYF
CDR3nt: TGTGCCAGCAGGTTCGGGACAGGGGACTACGAGCAGTACTTC

abundance: NA
j_gene: TRBJ2-4
v_gene: TRBV21-1
d_gene: NA
CDR3aa: CASSKRAGTERTGAKNIQYF
CDR3nt: TGTGCTAGCAGCAAACGGGCAGGGACAGAGCGTACCGGAGCCAAAAACATTCAGTACTTC

abundance: NA
j_gene: TRBJ2-2
v_gene: TRBV5-1
d_gene: NA
CDR3aa: CASSLSGASNTGELFF
CDR3nt: TGCGCCAGCAGCTTGTCAGGGGCTTCGAACACCGGGGAGCTGTTTTTT

abundance: once
j_gene: TRBJ2-1
v_gene: TRBV3-1/TRBV3-2
d_gene: TRBD1
CDR3aa: CASRRQGANNEQFF
CDR3nt: TGTGCCAGCAGACGACAGGGGGCGAACAATGAGCAGTTCTTC